A selection of T cell receptor beta chains follows, all from one sample in a study of T cell responses to AZD1222 COVID-19 vaccine. TCRdb keeps only in-frame clones here, not all; method: immunoSEQ multiplex PCR. This table holds 200,000 to 250,000 clones, under 95% found once. Specimen: peripheral blood, collected on day 0 of MenACWY control vaccination. The receptors were gathered from an adult in good health. The CDR3 runs from the conserved cysteine through the conserved F or W. A D gene is named only where the DNA matches it firmly. Clone size, where shown, is once, few, many, or a class for clones that have expanded.

d_gene	v_gene	j_gene	abundance	len	CDR3nt	CDR3aa
NA	TRBV5-6	TRBJ2-5	NA	15	TGTGCCAGCGAAACACTCGGGGGGCCGGGAGAGACCCAGTACTTC	CASETLGGPGETQYF
NA	TRBV7-2	TRBJ1-5	once	14	TGTGCCAGCAGCTTAAAGGCAGGCAATCAGCCCCAGCATTTT	CASSLKAGNQPQHF
NA	TRBV5-4	TRBJ1-5	NA	14	TGTGCCAGCAGCCAGGACGGAGGCCGGGGGCCCCAGCATTTT	CASSQDGGRGPQHF
NA	TRBV5-5	TRBJ1-2	NA	13	TGTGCCAGCAGCTTGACAGGGATCTATGGCTACACCTTC	CASSLTGIYGYTF
NA	TRBV27	TRBJ2-7	NA	13	TGTGCCAGCGCCCGGCAGTACTCCTACGAGCAGTACTTC	CASARQYSYEQYF
TRBD2	TRBV2	TRBJ2-7	NA	16	TGTGCCAGCAGGAAAGGGGGTGGGACTAGCATTCTCGAGCAGTACTTC	CASRKGGGTSILEQYF
NA	TRBV18	TRBJ1-6	NA	16	TGTGCCAGCTCACCGGGGGGCCTGTCCTATAATTCACCCCTCCACTTT	CASSPGGLSYNSPLHF
NA	TRBV6-1	TRBJ2-4	NA	15	TGTGCCAGCAGTGACACAGGGTTAGCCAAAAACATTCAGTACTTC	CASSDTGLAKNIQYF
TRBD1	TRBV18	TRBJ1-5	NA	19	TGTGCCAGCTCACCAAGGGTTTTGGGACAGGGAATTAGCAATCAGCCCCAGCATTTT	CASSPRVLGQGISNQPQHF
TRBD2	TRBV18	TRBJ2-2	NA	16	TGTGCCAGCTCACCCCTAGCGGGGGGGAACACCGGGGAGCTGTTTTTT	CASSPLAGGNTGELFF
NA	TRBV6-5	TRBJ1-2	NA	14	TGTGCCAGCAGTAGCAGTGGGGGGGATCGAGGCTACACCTTC	CASSSSGGDRGYTF
NA	TRBV5-1	TRBJ2-7	NA	13	TGCGCCAGCAGCGCGACAGGATCCTACGAGCAGTACTTC	CASSATGSYEQYF
NA	TRBV10-2	TRBJ1-4	NA	15	TGCGCCAGCAGTGTTAACAACCCAACTAATGAAAAACTGTTTTTT	CASSVNNPTNEKLFF
NA	TRBV3-1/TRBV3-2	TRBJ2-2	NA	14	TGTGCCAGCAGCCAAGTCAGCGGGACCGGGGAGCTGTTTTTT	CASSQVSGTGELFF
NA	TRBV2	TRBJ1-2	NA	12	TGTGCCAGCAGAGGGGAATCCTATGGCTACACCTTC	CASRGESYGYTF
NA	TRBV3-1/TRBV3-2	TRBJ1-2	NA	15	TGTGCCAGCAGCAAAACAGGAGGAGGTAACTATGGCTACACCTTC	CASSKTGGGNYGYTF
NA	TRBV3-1/TRBV3-2	TRBJ1-1	NA	14	TGTGCCAGCGGGAGGGCAAGGGGAGACACTGAAGCTTTCTTT	CASGRARGDTEAFF